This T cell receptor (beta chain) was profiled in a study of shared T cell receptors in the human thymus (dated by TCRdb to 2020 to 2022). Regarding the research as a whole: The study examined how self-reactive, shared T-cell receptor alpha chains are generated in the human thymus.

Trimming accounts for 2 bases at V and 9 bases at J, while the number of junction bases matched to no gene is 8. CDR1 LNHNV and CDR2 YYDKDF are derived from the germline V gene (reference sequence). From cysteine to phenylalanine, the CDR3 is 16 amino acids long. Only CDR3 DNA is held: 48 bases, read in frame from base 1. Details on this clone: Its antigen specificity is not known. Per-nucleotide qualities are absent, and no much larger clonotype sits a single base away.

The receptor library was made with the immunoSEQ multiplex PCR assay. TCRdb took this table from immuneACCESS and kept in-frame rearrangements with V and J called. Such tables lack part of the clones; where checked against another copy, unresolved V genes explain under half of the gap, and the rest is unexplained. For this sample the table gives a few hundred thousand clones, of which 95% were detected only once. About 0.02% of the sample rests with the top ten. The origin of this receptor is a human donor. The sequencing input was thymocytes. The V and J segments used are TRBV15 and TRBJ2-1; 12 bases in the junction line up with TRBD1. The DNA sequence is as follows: TGTGCCACCAGCAGACGGGACAGGGGGCATCCTGGTGAGCAGTTCTTC. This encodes CATSRRDRGHPGEQFF. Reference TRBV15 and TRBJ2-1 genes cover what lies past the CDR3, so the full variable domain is DAMVIQNPRYQVTQFGKPVTLSCSQTLNHNVMYWYQQKSSQAPKLLFHYYDKDFNNEADTPDNFQSRRPNTSFCFLDIRSPGLGDTAMYLCATSRRDRGHPGEQFFGPGTRLTVL.